These 29 T cell receptor beta chains were all obtained from the same sample, sequenced in a study of blood T cell repertoires in COVID-19. Using immunoSEQ multiplex PCR, the repertoire was profiled, and TCRdb retains in-frame clones only, with some absent. The repertoire holds about 99,000 clones, with about 90% as singletons. The sequenced material came from peripheral blood. These receptors all come from a human donor in a cohort sampled during active COVID-19.

CDR3 DNA sequence: TGTGCCACCAGCAGAGCGGGGGGATATCAGCCCCAGCATTTT. This gives the protein CATSRAGGYQPQHF. The rearrangement uses TRBV15 and TRBJ1-5; TRBD1 might be the D (5 bases). The V end was cut by 1 base, the J end by 5 bases, with 9 bases between. Per germline, CDR1 LNHNV and CDR2 YYDKDF (reference sequence). The CDR3 spans 14 residues.

In its sample, this clone ranks as medium-sized. The CDR3: CASSWTENTEAFF. In nucleotides, the CDR3 is TGTGCCAGCAGCTGGACAGAGAACACTGAAGCTTTCTTT. This chain links TRBV27 with TRBJ1-1, with D perhaps TRBD1 (6 bases). The CDR3 contains 13 residues. Trimming stripped 6 bases from V and 1 base from J, with 9 bases between. Germline loops: CDR1 MNHEY, CDR2 SMNVEV (reference sequence).

The chain combines TRBV11-2 with TRBJ1-1; TRBD1 might be the D (5 bases). The CDR3 length is 14 residues. V was clipped by 3 bases and J by 5 bases, with 13 bases between them. Germline V CDR1 and CDR2: SGHAT, FQNNGV. The CDR3 spells CASSLGGRVTEAFF. Written as DNA, the CDR3 is TGTGCCAGCAGCTTGGGAGGCAGGGTGACTGAAGCTTTCTTT.

The gene calls are TRBV7-9 and TRBJ2-7; D gene ambiguous. This CDR3 region has 15 residues. Looked up from germline, CDR1 is SEHNR and CDR2 is FQNEAQ (reference sequence). Trimming cost V 1 base and J 1 base, with 11 bases left between them. DNA of the CDR3: TGTGCCAGCAGCTTAGGCGCAGGTCCTTCCTACGAGCAGTACTTC. Translated, it gives CASSLGAGPSYEQYF.

This chain links TRBV19 with TRBJ2-1, with TRBD1 matching over 11 bases. This CDR3 spans 15 amino acids. V lost 6 bases and J lost 7; bases outside the gene matches: 8. Per the germline V gene, CDR1 is LNHDA and CDR2 is SQIVND (reference sequence). The CDR3 spells CASRPRTGGRNEQFF. The CDR3 DNA sequence: TGTGCCAGTAGACCGAGGACAGGGGGCAGGAATGAGCAGTTCTTC.

V gene TRBV18 combines with J gene TRBJ2-7, with D tentatively TRBD1 (6 bases). Germline V gene data show CDR1 as KGHSH and CDR2 as LQKENI. The length of the CDR3 is 14 residues. Trimming shortened V by 2 bases and J by 1 base, and 9 bases separated the two germline ends. Here the CDR3 reads CASSPGTSSYEQYF. The CDR3 DNA reads TGTGCCAGCTCACCAGGGACAAGTTCCTACGAGCAGTACTTC.

The gene calls are TRBV12-3 or TRBV12-4 and TRBJ2-7; D remains unclear. V was clipped by 6 bases and J by 4 bases, with 13 bases between them. This CDR3 is 13 amino acids long. CDR3 nucleotide sequence: TGTGCCAGCAGGTTGCCCGCCGGGTACGAGCAGTACTTC. This encodes CASRLPAGYEQYF.

This rearrangement joins TRBV3-1 (or the pseudogene TRBV3-2) to TRBJ1-6; 7 nucleotides align to TRBD1. Looked up from germline, CDR1 is LGHDT and CDR2 is YNNKEL (reference sequence). The junction had 14 bases not matched to a gene; V was cut back by 5 bases and J by 7 bases. The CDR3 has 17 amino acids. CDR3 protein: CASSRGQAGFSNSPLHF. Here the CDR3 DNA reads TGTGCCAGCAGCAGAGGACAGGCGGGTTTCTCAAATTCACCCCTCCACTTT.

The chain is built from TRBV18 and TRBJ2-7, with D perhaps TRBD1 (6 bases). CDR1 is KGHSH, CDR2 LQKENI, per germline. The CDR3 is made up of 15 amino acids. The ends were cut back, 1 base at V and 4 bases at J, with 14 bases in the middle. CDR3 DNA: TGTGCCAGCTCACCACTAACCGGGACACCTTACGAGCAGTACTTC. This translates into CASSPLTGTPYEQYF. Based on the CDR3 plus reference TRBV18 and TRBJ2-7, the full variable domain is NAGVMQNPRHLVRRRGQEARLRCSPMKGHSHVYWYRQLPEEGLKFMVYLQKENIIDESGMPKERFSAEFPKEGPSILRIQQVVRGDSAAYFCASSPLTGTPYEQYFGPGTRLTVT.

The chain uses TRBV7-9 and TRBJ2-3; 7 bases align to TRBD1. The CDR3 totals 18 residues. Trimming cost V 6 bases and J 0 bases; bases outside gene matches: 15. Germline V gene data show CDR1 as SEHNR and CDR2 as FQNEAQ (reference sequence). The CDR3 DNA is TGTGCCAGCAGTCCCATGTTCCCGACAGGGCGAAGCACAGATACGCAGTATTTT. Its protein is CASSPMFPTGRSTDTQYF. The full variable domain, in which reference TRBV7-9 and TRBJ2-3 provide the parts outside the CDR3, is DTGVSQNPRHKITKRGQNVTFRCDPISEHNRLYWYRQTLGQGPEFLTYFQNEAQLEKSRLLSDRFSAERPKGSFSTLEIQRTEQGDSAMYLCASSPMFPTGRSTDTQYFGPGTRLTVL.

J is TRBJ1-2 and V is TRBV7-2; 7 bases agree with TRBD1. J lost 0 bases, V lost 5 bases, and 6 bases had no gene match. Germline V gene sequence: CDR1 SGHTA, CDR2 FQGNSA. This CDR3 region has 15 residues. The CDR3 is CASSPNRGPNYGYTF. CDR3 coding DNA: TGTGCCAGCAGCCCTAACAGGGGACCTAACTATGGCTACACCTTC.

This chain uses TRBV18 with TRBJ2-7, with TRBD2 as a possible D gene (6 bases). Deletions cut 3 bases from V and 4 bases from J, with 7 bases between. Germline V gene sequence: CDR1 KGHSH, CDR2 LQKENI. The CDR3 is made up of 12 amino acids. CDR3 sequence (DNA): TGTGCCAGCTCACCGGGGGGATACGAGCAGTACTTC. Translating it yields CASSPGGYEQYF. The full variable domain, completed using reference TRBV18 and TRBJ2-7, is NAGVMQNPRHLVRRRGQEARLRCSPMKGHSHVYWYRQLPEEGLKFMVYLQKENIIDESGMPKERFSAEFPKEGPSILRIQQVVRGDSAAYFCASSPGGYEQYFGPGTRLTVT.

A single count supports this clone. This chain joins TRBV19 and TRBJ2-3, with D maybe TRBD1 (6 bases). Trimming shortened V by 3 bases and J by 6 bases, and 22 bases separated the two germline ends. The germline V gene has CDR1 LNHDA and CDR2 SQIVND (reference sequence). The CDR3 totals 17 residues. For the CDR3, the DNA is TGTGCCAGTAGTATCCTGGGACAAGGCCCCTGGGTTGATACGCAGTATTTT. It translates to CASSILGQGPWVDTQYF.

The chain recombines TRBV7-3 with TRBJ1-2, with no clear D. The CDR3 runs 13 residues. Germline loops: CDR1 SGHTA, CDR2 FQGTGA. Trimming pared 0 bases from V and 2 bases from J, leaving 4 bases between. As DNA, the CDR3 is TGTGCCAGCAGCTTAACCACAAACTATGGCTACACCTTC. Protein product: CASSLTTNYGYTF.

Details on this clone: This CDR3 is also generated by other DNA sequences in the sample. The rearrangement uses TRBV2 and TRBJ2-2; 8 bases are a match to TRBD1. The CDR3 is 13 amino acids. Germline V lookup: CDR1 SNHLY, CDR2 FYNNEI. Trimming at V came to 6 bases and at J to 5 bases, leaving 2 bases not matched to a gene. The CDR3 protein is CASSGQGTGELFF. DNA of the CDR3: TGTGCCAGCAGCGGACAGGGAACCGGGGAGCTGTTTTTT.

The chain is built from TRBV7-3 and TRBJ2-7; D is undetermined. CDR1 and CDR2 from the germline V gene are SGHTA and FQGTGA. The length of the CDR3 is 13 residues. V shed 2 bases and J shed 1 base, with 6 bases lying between them. This chain's CDR3 is CASSLEQSYEQYF. For the CDR3, the DNA is TGTGCCAGCAGCTTAGAACAGTCCTACGAGCAGTACTTC. Looking up the rest from reference TRBV7-3 and TRBJ2-7 gives the full variable domain: GAGVSQTPSNKVTEKGKYVELRCDPISGHTALYWYRQSLGQGPEFLIYFQGTGAADDSGLPNDRFFAVRPEGSVSTLKIQRTERGDSAVYLCASSLEQSYEQYFGPGTRLTVT.

The sample holds a few counts of this clone. The chain carries TRBV11-2 and TRBJ2-5; 8 positions match TRBD1. In germline, CDR1 is SGHAT, CDR2 FQNNGV. The V gene end was trimmed by 4 bases and the J gene end by 0 bases; junction bases not matched to a gene: 4. The CDR3 is made up of 15 amino acids. The CDR3 sequence is CASSSGTGYQETQYF. CDR3 coding DNA: TGTGCCAGCAGCTCTGGGACAGGATACCAAGAGACCCAGTACTTC.

As DNA, the CDR3 is TGTGCTAGTGGCCAATACAGGCAGAACACTGAAGCTTTCTTT. Its protein is CASGQYRQNTEAFF. This chain links TRBV12-5 with TRBJ1-1, with a possible D match to TRBD1 (5 bases). V lost 6 bases and J 1 base, leaving 12 bases between the germline ends. The CDR3 spans 14 residues. The germline V gene has CDR1 LGHNT and CDR2 FRNRAP. Drawing the rest from reference TRBV12-5 and TRBJ1-1, the complete variable domain is DARVTQTPRHKVTEMGQEVTMRCQPILGHNTVFWYRQTMMQGLELLAYFRNRAPLDDSGMPKDRFSAEMPDATLATLKIQPSEPRDSAVYFCASGQYRQNTEAFFGQGTRLTVV.

The chain employs TRBV11-3 and TRBJ2-1, with 8 nucleotides matching TRBD1. V shed 1 base and J 6 bases; nucleotides not matched to a gene: 5. The CDR3 spans 15 residues. The germline CDR1 and CDR2 sequences are SGHNT and YENEEA. Here the CDR3 reads CASSLGRQGTNEQFF. The DNA of the CDR3 is TGTGCCAGCAGCTTAGGGAGACAGGGGACCAATGAGCAGTTCTTC.

The gene calls are TRBV21-1 and TRBJ2-7; the D call of TRBD2 is as the table states it, not checked on the DNA. TRBV21-1 represents a pseudogene. The CDR3 totals 16 residues. The CDR3: CASSNQAGTRCYEQYF. In nucleotides, the CDR3 is TGTGCCAGCAGCAACCAGGCCGGGACTAGGTGCTACGAGCAGTACTTC.

The count of this clone is one. This CDR3 reads CASSQGILDYGYTF. CDR3 DNA: TGTGCCAGCAGCCAGGGCATATTAGACTATGGCTACACCTTC. V and J are TRBV3-1 (or the pseudogene TRBV3-2) and TRBJ1-2; D ambiguous. Germline V CDR1 and CDR2: LGHDT, YNNKEL (reference sequence). The CDR3 is made up of 14 amino acids. Trimming removed 3 bases at V and 3 bases at J, with 11 bases between.

The gene calls are TRBV9 and TRBJ2-1; the D gene is possibly TRBD2 (5 bases). The V gene's germline CDR1 is SGDLS and CDR2 YYNGEE. Trimming left V 4 bases short and J 5 bases short, with 16 bases between. The length of the CDR3 is 15 residues. CDR3 sequence: CASSPSGTENNEQFF. In nucleotides, the CDR3 is TGTGCCAGCAGCCCGAGCGGAACAGAAAACAATGAGCAGTTCTTC.

The chain links TRBV28 to TRBJ1-6; D possibly corresponds to TRBD1 (5 bases). This CDR3 comprises 15 residues. Looked up from germline, CDR1 is MDHEN and CDR2 is SYDVKM. Trimming stripped 3 bases from V and 4 bases from J, with 10 bases between. As DNA, the CDR3 is TGTGCCAGCAGTTTGGGGGGGGTATATAATTCACCCCTCCACTTT. Translation gives CASSLGGVYNSPLHF.

J is TRBJ1-2 and V is TRBV3-1 (or the pseudogene TRBV3-2); maybe TRBD1 (6 bases). Germline-derived CDR1 and CDR2 are LGHDT and YNNKEL (reference sequence). Trimming removed 1 base at V and 5 bases at J, with 14 bases between. There are 15 residues in the CDR3. The CDR3 protein is CASSQAPRTEYGYTF. The CDR3 bases are TGTGCCAGCAGCCAAGCCCCCCGGACAGAATATGGCTACACCTTC.

This chain joins TRBV5-1 and TRBJ2-7; unclear D gene. V shed 6 bases and J shed 0 bases, with 13 bases lying between them. The CDR3 loop spans 14 amino acids. The germline V gene encodes CDR1 SGHRS and CDR2 YFSETQ. CDR3 DNA: TGCGCCAGCAACCCTGACACCCGCTCCTACGAGCAGTACTTC. As protein: CASNPDTRSYEQYF.

The gene calls are TRBV28 and TRBJ2-1, with 7 bases lining up with TRBD2. There are 16 residues in the CDR3. The J segment lost 2 bases and the V segment lost 1 base, leaving 5 bases of the junction unmatched. Germline CDR1 reads MDHEN; CDR2 reads SYDVKM. CDR3 region: CASSLFTSGTYNEQFF. The CDR3 DNA reads as TGTGCCAGCAGTTTATTTACGAGCGGGACCTACAATGAGCAGTTCTTC.

A single count supports this clone. The chain joins TRBV7-9 to TRBJ2-3; D is perhaps TRBD1 (7 bases). The CDR3 has 16 amino acids. Germline lookup yields CDR1 SEHNR and CDR2 FQNEAQ (reference sequence). V gave up 5 bases and J gave up 0 bases, with 15 bases separating them. In DNA form, the CDR3 reads TGTGCCAGCAGCCCGCGCGGGGACAGTAGCACAGATACGCAGTATTTT. This codes for CASSPRGDSSTDTQYF.

This clone was recorded many times. The V gene is TRBV28, the J gene TRBJ2-7, with TRBD2 identical over 8 bases. V dropped 5 bases and J dropped 4; count of bases not matched to a gene: 7. Germline assignment: CDR1 MDHEN and CDR2 SYDVKM. The CDR3 loop spans 14 amino acids. In DNA form, the CDR3 reads TGTGCCAGCAGTGCGACTAGCGAGAAATACGAGCAGTACTTC. This codes for CASSATSEKYEQYF. Filled out from reference TRBV28 and TRBJ2-7, the complete variable domain reads DVKVTQSSRYLVKRTGEKVFLECVQDMDHENMFWYRQDPGLGLRLIYFSYDVKMKEKGDIPEGYSVSREKKERFSLILESASTNQTSMYLCASSATSEKYEQYFGPGTRLTVT.

The chain employs TRBV14 and TRBJ2-5; the D gene is possibly TRBD1 (6 bases). The CDR3 is made up of 12 amino acids. From germline, CDR1 is SGHDN and CDR2 FVKESK. The V and J ends lost 0 bases and 9 bases respectively, with 8 bases between them. CDR3 protein: CASSQDEGAQYF. For the CDR3, the DNA is TGTGCCAGCAGCCAAGACGAGGGGGCCCAGTACTTC.